The sequence of this TCR beta chain was determined in a study of T cell responses to AZD1222 COVID-19 vaccine. Study-wide results and caveats: None of the repertoires were sampled until the peak T cell response had passed. Spike was spanned by vaccine-associated CD4 TCRs, with dominance at 160-218 and 743-854. The donors showed a predominance of white British ancestry and of females, with possible underestimation of clonal diversity.

Assay: immunoSEQ multiplex PCR; the TCRdb copy retains only in-frame clones and omits some. The data contain tens of thousands of clones, around 90% of them singletons. With 6 bases removed from V and 6 bases from J, the gap between germline ends came to 6 bases. Germline V gives CDR1 SQVTM, CDR2 ANQGSEA. The CDR3 spans 10 residues. This clone was counted once. The antigen is unknown. Sample: peripheral blood, taken 28 days after the second AZD1222 dose. The V call is TRBV29-1, the J call TRBJ2-1; D not certain. This TCR came from an adult who received the AZD1222 COVID-19 vaccine. The CDR3 loop is CSVVGNEQFF. CDR3 bases: TGCAGCGTCGTGGGCAATGAGCAGTTCTTC.